A single T cell receptor beta chain is shown here with its context. TCRdb re-derived calls from the reads in MiXCR, one entry per CDR3 protein. The sample includes some 300,000 distinct CDR3 sequences, about 13% of them seen just once. The data were obtained in a study of T cell repertoires in cytomegalovirus infection. The CDR3 runs to 16 residues. V trimming: 4 bases; J trimming: 1 base; junction bases outside the gene matches: 8. V gene TRBV12-3 or TRBV12-4 combines with J gene TRBJ1-1, with TRBD1 matching over 8 bases. Sequencing used PBMCs. The sequence came from a human donor in good health (CMV status not recorded). Some clones in this sample may be carry-over from other donors' samples. CDR3: CASSYLRTGRNTEAFF. In nucleotides, the CDR3 is TGTGCCAGCAGTTATCTGAGGACAGGGCGGAACACTGAAGCTTTCTTT.